The entry below gives a single T cell receptor beta chain sequence along with its context. Assay: immunoSEQ multiplex PCR; the TCRdb copy retains only in-frame clones and omits some. The data contain 65,000 to 80,000 clones, 65% to 90% of them singletons. This sample was taken from a study of OX40 agonist ivuxolimab in advanced cancers. Trimming at V came to 2 bases and at J to 6 bases, leaving 7 bases not matched to a gene. The germline V gene has CDR1 SGHTA and CDR2 FQGTGA. This CDR3 contains 15 residues. Blood got drawn at baseline, again on cycle 4 day 1, and then on cycle 7 day 1. This chain uses TRBV7-3 with TRBJ2-1, with 7 positions matching TRBD2. The receptor's source is an adult with an advanced solid tumor such as melanoma, head and neck, liver or kidney cancer. Sequenced here: CD4+ or CD8+ T cells sorted from blood, sampled in a trial of the OX40 agonist ivuxolimab. CDR3 amino acids: CASSLAIAGGNEQFF. CDR3 sequence (DNA): TGTGCCAGCAGCTTAGCCATAGCGGGCGGCAATGAGCAGTTCTTC.